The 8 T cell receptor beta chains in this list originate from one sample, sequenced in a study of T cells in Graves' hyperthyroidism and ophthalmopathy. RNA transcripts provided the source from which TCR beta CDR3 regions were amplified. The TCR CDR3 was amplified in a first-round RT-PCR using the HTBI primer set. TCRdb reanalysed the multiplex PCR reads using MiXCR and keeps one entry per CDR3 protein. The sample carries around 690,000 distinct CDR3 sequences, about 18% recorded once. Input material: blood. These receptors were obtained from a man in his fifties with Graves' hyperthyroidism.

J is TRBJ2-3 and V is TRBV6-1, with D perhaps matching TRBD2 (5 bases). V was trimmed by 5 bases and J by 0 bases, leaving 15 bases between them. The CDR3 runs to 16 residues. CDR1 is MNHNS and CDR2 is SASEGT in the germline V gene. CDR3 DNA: TGTGCCAGCAGTATTCGGACTTTCCCTAGCACAGATACGCAGTATTTT. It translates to CASSIRTFPSTDTQYF.

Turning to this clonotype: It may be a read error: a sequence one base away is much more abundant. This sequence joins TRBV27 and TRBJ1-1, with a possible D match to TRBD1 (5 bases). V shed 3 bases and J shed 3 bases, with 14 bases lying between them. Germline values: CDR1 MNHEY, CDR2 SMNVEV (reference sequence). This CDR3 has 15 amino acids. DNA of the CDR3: TGTGCCAGCAGTTTGGGCAGGGAAGGGCACACTGAAGCTTTCTTT. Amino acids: CASSLGREGHTEAFF.

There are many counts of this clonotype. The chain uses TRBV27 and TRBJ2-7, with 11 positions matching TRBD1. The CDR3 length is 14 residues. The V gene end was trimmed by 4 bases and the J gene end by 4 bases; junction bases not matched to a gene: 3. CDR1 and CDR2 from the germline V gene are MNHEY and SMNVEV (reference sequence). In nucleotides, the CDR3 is TGTGCCAGCAGTTCGGACAGGGGGCCATACGAGCAGTACTTC. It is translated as CASSSDRGPYEQYF.

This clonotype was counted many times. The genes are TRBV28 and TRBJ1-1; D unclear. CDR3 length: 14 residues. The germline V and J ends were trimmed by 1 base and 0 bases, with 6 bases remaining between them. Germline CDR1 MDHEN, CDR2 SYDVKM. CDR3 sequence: CASSLYRLNTEAFF. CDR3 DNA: TGTGCCAGCAGTTTATATCGGCTGAACACTGAAGCTTTCTTT.

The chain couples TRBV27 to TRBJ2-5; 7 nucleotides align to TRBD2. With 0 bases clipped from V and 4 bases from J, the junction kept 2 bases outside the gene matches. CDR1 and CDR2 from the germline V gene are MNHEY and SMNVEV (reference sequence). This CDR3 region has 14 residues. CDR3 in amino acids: CASSLSPGGETQYF. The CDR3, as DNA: TGTGCCAGCAGTTTATCTCCGGGAGGAGAGACCCAGTACTTC.

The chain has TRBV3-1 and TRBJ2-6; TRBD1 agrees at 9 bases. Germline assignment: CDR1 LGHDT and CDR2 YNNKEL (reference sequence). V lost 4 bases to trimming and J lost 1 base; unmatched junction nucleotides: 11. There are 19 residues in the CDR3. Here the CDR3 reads CASSPLKGQGTSGANVLTF. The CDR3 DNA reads TGTGCCAGCAGCCCCCTAAAGGGACAGGGAACTTCTGGGGCCAACGTCCTGACTTTC.

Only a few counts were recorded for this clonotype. The CDR3 here is CSVDYRVHEQFF. The CDR3 DNA is TGCAGCGTTGATTACAGGGTCCATGAGCAGTTCTTC. The chain combines TRBV29-1 with TRBJ2-1, with D possibly TRBD1 on 6 matching bases. V was pared by 3 bases and J by 8 bases, with 11 bases between. This CDR3 spans 12 amino acids. The germline V gene has CDR1 SQVTM and CDR2 ANQGSEA.

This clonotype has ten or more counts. CDR3 nucleotide sequence: TGTGCCAGCACCGGGCGGACTGCGGGTCAATATGGCTACACCTTC. This sequence encodes CASTGRTAGQYGYTF. The J gene is TRBJ1-2, the V gene TRBV28; unclear D gene. This CDR3 region has 15 residues. V was pared by 7 bases and J by 5 bases, with 20 bases between. Germline values: CDR1 MDHEN, CDR2 SYDVKM.